The source of this T cell receptor beta chain is a study of cytomegalovirus exposure and HLA in healthy donors. Study-wide findings and caveats: The study labeled 170 or so TCR beta chains cytomegalovirus-associated.

TCRdb keeps only in-frame clones here, not all; method: immunoSEQ multiplex PCR. The repertoire holds 67,000 or so clones, about 94% seen once, with approximately 1.3% in the top ten. The CDR3 is made up of 16 amino acids. V lost 3 bases and J lost 0; bases outside the gene matches: 6. Germline V lookup: CDR1 KGHSH, CDR2 LQKENI. This clone has only one observation. What it recognizes is unknown. The chain links TRBV18 to TRBJ2-3; TRBD1 matches 7 bases. The specimen sequenced was PBMCs. The sequence was obtained from a young man in good health and CMV-seropositive. The chain's CDR3 is CASSPDRVTSTDTQYF. CDR3 DNA: TGTGCCAGCTCACCCGACAGGGTCACTAGCACAGATACGCAGTATTTT.